This T cell receptor (beta chain) was identified in a study of cytomegalovirus exposure and HLA in healthy donors. General observations from the study: Altogether, 164 TCR beta chains were recorded as cytomegalovirus-associated. Rare TCR sequences dominated, though some public TCRs recurred in many donors.

TCRdb's copy holds only in-frame clones and misses some; the assay was immunoSEQ multiplex PCR. The sample contains approximately 200,000 clones, approximately 84% of which appear only once. CDR1 and CDR2 (germline): SGHRS, YFSETQ. The CDR3 has 15 amino acids. Germline trimming cut 1 base from V and 1 base from J; bases unmatched to any gene: 3. On this clone: Its antigen is still unknown.

The source of this sequence is a man between 18 and 29 years old in good health and CMV-seropositive. The specimen was PBMCs. This chain links TRBV5-1 with TRBJ1-1; 8 bases are shared with TRBD1. The CDR3 DNA reads as TGCGCCAGCAGCTTGATAGGACAGGGGAACACTGAAGCTTTCTTT. Amino acids: CASSLIGQGNTEAFF.